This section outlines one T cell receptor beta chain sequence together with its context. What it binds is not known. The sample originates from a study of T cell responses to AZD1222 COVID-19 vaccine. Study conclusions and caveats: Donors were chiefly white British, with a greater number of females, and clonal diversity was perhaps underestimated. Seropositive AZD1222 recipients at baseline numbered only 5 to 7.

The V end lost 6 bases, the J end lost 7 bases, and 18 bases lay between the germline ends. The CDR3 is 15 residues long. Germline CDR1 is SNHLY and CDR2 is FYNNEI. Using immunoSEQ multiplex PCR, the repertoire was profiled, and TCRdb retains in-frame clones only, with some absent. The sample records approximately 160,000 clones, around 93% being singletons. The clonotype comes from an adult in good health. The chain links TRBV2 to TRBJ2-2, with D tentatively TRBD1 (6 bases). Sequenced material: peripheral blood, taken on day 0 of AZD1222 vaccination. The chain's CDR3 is CASSQAGAWGGELFF. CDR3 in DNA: TGTGCCAGCAGCCAGGCAGGGGCCTGGGGCGGGGAGCTGTTTTTT.